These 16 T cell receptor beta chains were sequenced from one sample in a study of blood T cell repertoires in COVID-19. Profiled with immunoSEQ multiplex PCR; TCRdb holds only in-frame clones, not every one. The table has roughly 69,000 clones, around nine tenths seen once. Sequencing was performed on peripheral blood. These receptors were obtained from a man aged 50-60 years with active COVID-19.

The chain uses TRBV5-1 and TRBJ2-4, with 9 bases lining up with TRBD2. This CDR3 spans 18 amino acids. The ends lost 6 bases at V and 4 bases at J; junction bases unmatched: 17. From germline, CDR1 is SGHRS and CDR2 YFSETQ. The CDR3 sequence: CASTLLPMAGGWKNIQYF. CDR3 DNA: TGCGCCAGCACCCTCTTGCCCATGGCGGGGGGGTGGAAAAACATTCAGTACTTC.

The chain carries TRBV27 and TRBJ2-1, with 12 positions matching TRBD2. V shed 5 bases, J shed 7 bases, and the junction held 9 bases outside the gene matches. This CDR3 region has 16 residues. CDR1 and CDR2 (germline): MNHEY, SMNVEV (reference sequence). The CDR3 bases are TGTGCCAGCAGTCCGAGACTAGCGGGGGTTGATAATGAGCAGTTCTTC. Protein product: CASSPRLAGVDNEQFF.

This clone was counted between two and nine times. The CDR3 DNA reads TGCGCCAGCAGCCAAGTTGGGGGGGGCGGGTATACGCAGTATTTT. Translation: CASSQVGGGGYTQYF. This rearrangement joins TRBV4-1 to TRBJ2-3; D possibly corresponds to TRBD2 (7 bases). CDR1 is MGHRA, CDR2 YSYEKL, per germline. The CDR3 sequence is 15 residues long. V was trimmed by 1 base and J by 7 bases, leaving 15 bases between them.

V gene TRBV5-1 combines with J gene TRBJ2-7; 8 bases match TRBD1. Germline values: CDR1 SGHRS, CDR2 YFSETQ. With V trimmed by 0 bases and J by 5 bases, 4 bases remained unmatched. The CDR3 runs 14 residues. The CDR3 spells CASSLGQGADEQYF. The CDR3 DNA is TGCGCCAGCAGCTTGGGTCAGGGGGCTGACGAGCAGTACTTC.

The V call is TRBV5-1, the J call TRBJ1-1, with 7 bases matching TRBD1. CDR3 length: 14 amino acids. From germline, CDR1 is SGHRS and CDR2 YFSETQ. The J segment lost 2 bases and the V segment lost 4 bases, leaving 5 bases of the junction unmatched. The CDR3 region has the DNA TGCGCCAGCAGCCCAGGGGGACCCAACACTGAAGCTTTCTTT. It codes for CASSPGGPNTEAFF.

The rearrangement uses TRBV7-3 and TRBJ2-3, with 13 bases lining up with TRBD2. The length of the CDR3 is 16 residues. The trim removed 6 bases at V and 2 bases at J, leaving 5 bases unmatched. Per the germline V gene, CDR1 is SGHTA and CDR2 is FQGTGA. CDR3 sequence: CASSMTSGGTTDTQYF. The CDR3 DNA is TGTGCCAGCAGTATGACTAGCGGGGGGACCACAGATACGCAGTATTTT.

CDR3 region: CASSQEGLVPGELFF. In DNA form, the CDR3 reads TGCGCCAGCAGCCAAGAAGGACTAGTGCCCGGGGAGCTGTTTTTT. The V call is TRBV4-3, the J call TRBJ2-2; 7 bases agree with TRBD2. This CDR3 region has 15 residues. CDR1 is LGHNA, CDR2 YSLEER, per germline. Germline trimming cut 0 bases from V and 6 bases from J; bases unmatched to any gene: 4.

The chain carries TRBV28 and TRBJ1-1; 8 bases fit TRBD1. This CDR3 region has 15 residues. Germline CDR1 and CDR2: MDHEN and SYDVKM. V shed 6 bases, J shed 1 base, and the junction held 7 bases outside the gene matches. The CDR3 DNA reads TGTGCCAGCAGACCCTACAGGGGGACGAACACTGAAGCTTTCTTT. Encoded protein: CASRPYRGTNTEAFF.

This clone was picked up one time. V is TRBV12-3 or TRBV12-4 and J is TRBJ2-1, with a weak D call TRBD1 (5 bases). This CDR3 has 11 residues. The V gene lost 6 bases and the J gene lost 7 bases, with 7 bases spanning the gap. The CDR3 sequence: CASSYRNEQFF. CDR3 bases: TGTGCCAGCAGCTACAGGAATGAGCAGTTCTTC.

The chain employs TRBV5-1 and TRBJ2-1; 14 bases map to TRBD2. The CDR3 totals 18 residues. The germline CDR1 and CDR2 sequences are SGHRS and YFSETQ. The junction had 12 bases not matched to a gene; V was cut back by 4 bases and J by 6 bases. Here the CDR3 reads CASSPGLAGGSGSNEQFF. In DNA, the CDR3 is TGCGCCAGCAGCCCCGGACTAGCGGGGGGCTCAGGGAGCAATGAGCAGTTCTTC.

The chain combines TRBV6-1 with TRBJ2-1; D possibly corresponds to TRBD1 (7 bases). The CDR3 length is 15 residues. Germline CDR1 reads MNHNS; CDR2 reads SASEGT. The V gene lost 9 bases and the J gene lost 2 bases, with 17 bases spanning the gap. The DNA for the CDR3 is TGTGCCAGTTCCCCTCAGGGGGGACCCTACAATGAGCAGTTCTTC. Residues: CASSPQGGPYNEQFF.

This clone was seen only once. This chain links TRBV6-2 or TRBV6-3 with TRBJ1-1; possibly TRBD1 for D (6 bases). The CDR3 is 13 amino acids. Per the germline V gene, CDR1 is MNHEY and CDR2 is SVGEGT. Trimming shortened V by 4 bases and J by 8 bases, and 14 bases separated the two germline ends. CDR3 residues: CASSFLQGQEAFF. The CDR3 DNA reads TGTGCCAGCAGTTTTCTACAGGGACAAGAAGCTTTCTTT.

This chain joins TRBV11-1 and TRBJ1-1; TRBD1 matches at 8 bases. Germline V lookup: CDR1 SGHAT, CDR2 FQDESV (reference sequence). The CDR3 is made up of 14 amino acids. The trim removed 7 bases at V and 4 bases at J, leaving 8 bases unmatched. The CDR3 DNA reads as TGTGCCAGCACCATGCGACAGGGGTTCACTGAAGCTTTCTTT. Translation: CASTMRQGFTEAFF.

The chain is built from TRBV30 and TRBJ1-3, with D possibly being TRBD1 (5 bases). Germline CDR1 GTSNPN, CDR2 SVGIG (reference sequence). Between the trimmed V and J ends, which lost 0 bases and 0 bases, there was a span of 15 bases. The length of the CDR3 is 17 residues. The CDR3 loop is CAWSVLRQTNSGNTIYF. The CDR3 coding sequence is TGTGCCTGGAGTGTATTGAGACAGACGAACTCTGGAAACACCATATATTTT.

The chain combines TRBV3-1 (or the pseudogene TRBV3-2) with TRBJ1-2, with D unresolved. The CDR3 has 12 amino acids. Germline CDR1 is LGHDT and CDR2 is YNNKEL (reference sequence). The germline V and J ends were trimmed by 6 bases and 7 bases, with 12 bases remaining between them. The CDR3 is CASSLASLGYTF. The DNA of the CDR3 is TGTGCCAGCAGTCTGGCTAGCCTTGGCTACACCTTC.

CDR3: CASSTARRPNEKLFF. CDR3 in DNA: TGTGCCAGCAGCACAGCCCGACGGCCTAATGAAAAACTGTTTTTT. The rearrangement joins TRBV5-5 to TRBJ1-4; D call uncertain. The V end lost 4 bases, the J end lost 3 bases, and 13 bases lay between the germline ends. Germline V gives CDR1 SGHKS, CDR2 YYEKEE (reference sequence). CDR3 size: 15 residues.